This T cell receptor (beta chain) was sequenced in a study of blood T cell repertoires in COVID-19. CDR3 length: 15 amino acids. Looked up from germline, CDR1 is SGHRS and CDR2 is YFSETQ. Trimming at V came to 5 bases and at J to 4 bases, leaving 6 bases not matched to a gene. Sequenced by immunoSEQ multiplex PCR; TCRdb stores in-frame clones only, minus some. The sample gives about 140,000 clones, approximately 89% of which show up once; about 11% is in the top ten. Turning to this clone: Distinct nucleotide sequences in the sample also encode this CDR3.

This clonotype was obtained from a man between 60 and 75 years old with active or convalescent COVID-19. Input material: peripheral blood. The chain has TRBV5-1 and TRBJ1-5; the match to TRBD1 covers 10 bases. CDR3 in amino acids: CASRSGTGDNQPQHF. The CDR3, as DNA: TGCGCCAGCAGATCAGGGACAGGGGATAATCAGCCCCAGCATTTT.